The rows below give T cell receptor beta chains drawn from one sample of a study of blood T cell repertoires in COVID-19. The assay was immunoSEQ multiplex PCR, and TCRdb's table has in-frame clones only and misses some. Of some 220,000 clones in the sample, roughly nine tenths are singletons; the top ten hold 3% to 4%. Sequenced material: PBMCs or T cells enriched from blood (not recorded which). The receptors were sampled from a woman between 18 and 29 years old in a cohort exposed to, infected with or recovered from COVID-19 (not recorded which). Both conserved end residues are part of each CDR3. D genes are given only for firm matches. Clone size is given for some rows only: seen once, a few or many times, or a class if the clone is expanded.

j_call: TRBJ1-6
v_call: TRBV28
d_call: -
clone_size: once
cdr3_nt: TGTGCCAGCGGGAGTAGCTCCTATAATTCACCCCTCCACTTT
cdr3_aa: CASGSSSYNSPLHF

j_call: TRBJ1-6
v_call: TRBV5-8
d_call: TRBD1
clone_size: -
cdr3_nt: TGTGCCAGCAGCTTACGACAGGGCCCCCCCTATAATTCACCCCTCCACTTT
cdr3_aa: CASSLRQGPPYNSPLHF

j_call: TRBJ1-1
v_call: TRBV6-2/TRBV6-3
d_call: -
clone_size: -
cdr3_nt: TGTGCCAGCAGTTACTCGAGGTTTGGGACTGAAGCTTTCTTT
cdr3_aa: CASSYSRFGTEAFF

j_call: TRBJ2-3
v_call: TRBV5-1
d_call: TRBD2
clone_size: -
cdr3_nt: TGCGCCAGCAGCTTGGCAGTTGCGGGGGGCCTTACAGATACGCAGTATTTT
cdr3_aa: CASSLAVAGGLTDTQYF

j_call: TRBJ2-1
v_call: TRBV28
d_call: TRBD2
clone_size: -
cdr3_nt: TGTGCCAGCAGTCCATCCCCCGGGACTAGCGGGGGTCCTGAGCAGTTCTTC
cdr3_aa: CASSPSPGTSGGPEQFF

j_call: TRBJ2-2
v_call: TRBV16
d_call: -
clone_size: -
cdr3_nt: TGTGCCAGCAGCCAAAGGCGGGTATCGTCTCGCCGCACCGGGGAGCTGTTTTTT
cdr3_aa: CASSQRRVSSRRTGELFF

j_call: TRBJ2-3
v_call: TRBV5-5
d_call: -
clone_size: -
cdr3_nt: TGTGCCAGCAGCGTGGGCAGGAGCACAGATACGCAGTATTTT
cdr3_aa: CASSVGRSTDTQYF

j_call: TRBJ1-2
v_call: TRBV5-8
d_call: TRBD1
clone_size: -
cdr3_nt: TGTGCCAGCAGCCTGACAGGGTCGGTTGGCTACACCTTC
cdr3_aa: CASSLTGSVGYTF

j_call: TRBJ1-2
v_call: TRBV19
d_call: -
clone_size: -
cdr3_nt: TGTGCCAGTAGTATTTCCCGGGCCAGGGTAGATGGCTACACCTTC
cdr3_aa: CASSISRARVDGYTF

j_call: TRBJ2-1
v_call: TRBV7-9
d_call: TRBD2
clone_size: -
cdr3_nt: TGTGCCAGCAGCCATCGACCCCCGGGACTAGCGGGAGTTAATGAGCAGTTCTTC
cdr3_aa: CASSHRPPGLAGVNEQFF

j_call: TRBJ2-3
v_call: TRBV11-3
d_call: -
clone_size: -
cdr3_nt: TGTGCCAGCAGCTTAGGCATCGGGGGAGGTACGGATACGCAGTATTTT
cdr3_aa: CASSLGIGGGTDTQYF

j_call: TRBJ1-2
v_call: TRBV18
d_call: -
clone_size: -
cdr3_nt: TGTGCCAGCTCACCACTAGACAGCTATGGCTACACCTTC
cdr3_aa: CASSPLDSYGYTF

j_call: TRBJ2-7
v_call: TRBV5-1
d_call: TRBD1
clone_size: -
cdr3_nt: TGCGCCAGCAGAGACGGACAGGGGACCTACGAGCAGTACTTC
cdr3_aa: CASRDGQGTYEQYF

j_call: TRBJ1-5
v_call: TRBV18
d_call: -
clone_size: -
cdr3_nt: TGTGCCAGCTCACCCGTGGAGGGGTTCGGCAATCAGCCCCAGCATTTT
cdr3_aa: CASSPVEGFGNQPQHF

j_call: TRBJ1-1
v_call: TRBV11-3
d_call: -
clone_size: -
cdr3_nt: TGTGCCAGCAGCTTAGAACGGGAGCGTGAAGCTTTCTTT
cdr3_aa: CASSLEREREAFF

j_call: TRBJ2-4
v_call: TRBV18
d_call: TRBD2
clone_size: -
cdr3_nt: TGTGCCAGCTCACCTTCCCGGGACTCCGGCCGGGGGGTTCAGTACTTC
cdr3_aa: CASSPSRDSGRGVQYF

j_call: TRBJ2-7
v_call: TRBV7-9
d_call: TRBD2
clone_size: -
cdr3_nt: TGTGCCAGCAGCTTCACTAGCGGGAGCTACGAGCAGTACTTC
cdr3_aa: CASSFTSGSYEQYF

j_call: TRBJ1-1
v_call: TRBV11-3
d_call: TRBD1
clone_size: -
cdr3_nt: TGTGCCAGCAGCAGGCAGGGGGTCACTGAAGCTTTCTTT
cdr3_aa: CASSRQGVTEAFF

j_call: TRBJ2-3
v_call: TRBV28
d_call: TRBD2
clone_size: -
cdr3_nt: TGTGCCAGCAGTACCCCGGGACTAGCGGGAGGAGGAGGCACAGATACGCAGTATTTT
cdr3_aa: CASSTPGLAGGGGTDTQYF

j_call: TRBJ1-1
v_call: TRBV7-8
d_call: -
clone_size: -
cdr3_nt: TGTGCCAGCAGCTTAGCGCAGGGGATGAACACTGAAGCTTTCTTT
cdr3_aa: CASSLAQGMNTEAFF

j_call: TRBJ1-2
v_call: TRBV10-1
d_call: -
clone_size: -
cdr3_nt: TGCGCCAGCAGTTCTACAGGGCCCTATGGCTACACCTTC
cdr3_aa: CASSSTGPYGYTF

j_call: TRBJ2-3
v_call: TRBV7-8
d_call: -
clone_size: once
cdr3_nt: TGTGCCAGCAGCAAAGCAGTAGCGAGAGACCTAAGGTCAGATACGCAGTATTTT
cdr3_aa: CASSKAVARDLRSDTQYF

j_call: TRBJ1-1
v_call: TRBV20-1
d_call: TRBD1
clone_size: -
cdr3_nt: TGCAGTGCCGACAGGGGGCCTGAAGCTTTCTTT
cdr3_aa: CSADRGPEAFF

j_call: TRBJ2-7
v_call: TRBV19
d_call: -
clone_size: -
cdr3_nt: TGTGCCAGTAGTATAGCAGGGCAGGCCTTCTACGAGCAGTACTTC
cdr3_aa: CASSIAGQAFYEQYF

j_call: TRBJ2-7
v_call: TRBV4-1
d_call: TRBD2
clone_size: -
cdr3_nt: TGCGCCAGCAGCCTCGCGTCGAGCGGGGGGTTCTACGAGCAGTACTTC
cdr3_aa: CASSLASSGGFYEQYF

j_call: TRBJ1-2
v_call: TRBV27
d_call: TRBD1
clone_size: -
cdr3_nt: TGTGCCAGCAGTTCACAGGGGATGGGCTATGGCTACACCTTC
cdr3_aa: CASSSQGMGYGYTF

j_call: TRBJ2-5
v_call: TRBV9
d_call: TRBD2
clone_size: once
cdr3_nt: TGTGCCAGCAGCAGAGGGCCGCGGGGGAACGACCAAGAGACCCAGTACTTC
cdr3_aa: CASSRGPRGNDQETQYF

j_call: TRBJ2-7
v_call: TRBV2
d_call: TRBD1
clone_size: -
cdr3_nt: TGTGCCAGCAGCGGGGACAGTTCCTACGAGCAGTACTTC
cdr3_aa: CASSGDSSYEQYF

j_call: TRBJ2-7
v_call: TRBV5-1
d_call: -
clone_size: -
cdr3_nt: TGCGCCAGCAGCTTGGACAGGCCTTCCTACGAGCAGTACTTC
cdr3_aa: CASSLDRPSYEQYF

j_call: TRBJ1-4
v_call: TRBV28
d_call: -
clone_size: -
cdr3_nt: TGTGCCAGCAGTTTGCGGCAGCCTAATGAAAAACTGTTTTTT
cdr3_aa: CASSLRQPNEKLFF

j_call: TRBJ1-2
v_call: TRBV24-1
d_call: -
clone_size: -
cdr3_nt: TGTGCCACCAGTGAACCGGACAGACATGGCTACACCTTC
cdr3_aa: CATSEPDRHGYTF

j_call: TRBJ1-4
v_call: TRBV5-1
d_call: -
clone_size: -
cdr3_nt: TGCGCCAGCCGACGACAGGACCAAAGGGATGAAAAACTGTTTTTT
cdr3_aa: CASRRQDQRDEKLFF

j_call: TRBJ1-1
v_call: TRBV6-5
d_call: -
clone_size: once
cdr3_nt: TGTGCCTCCCAGGGGTACAGAGACACTGAAGCTTTCTTT
cdr3_aa: CASQGYRDTEAFF

j_call: TRBJ1-1
v_call: TRBV6-1
d_call: TRBD1
clone_size: -
cdr3_nt: TGTGCCAGCAGTGACCGAGGGACAGGGTCAACCCTCCCTGAAGCTTTCTTT
cdr3_aa: CASSDRGTGSTLPEAFF

j_call: TRBJ2-1
v_call: TRBV11-2
d_call: -
clone_size: -
cdr3_nt: TGTGCCAGCAGCCCCACTAGTAGTGAGCAGTTCTTC
cdr3_aa: CASSPTSSEQFF

j_call: TRBJ2-1
v_call: TRBV7-2
d_call: TRBD2
clone_size: -
cdr3_nt: TGTGCCAGCAGCCTAGCGGGGGGTGGTGAGCAGTTCTTC
cdr3_aa: CASSLAGGGEQFF

j_call: TRBJ2-5
v_call: TRBV30
d_call: -
clone_size: -
cdr3_nt: TGTGCCCACACGGGAGGGGGCGAGGAGACCCAGTACTTC
cdr3_aa: CAHTGGGEETQYF

j_call: TRBJ2-5
v_call: TRBV2
d_call: TRBD2
clone_size: -
cdr3_nt: TGTGCCAGCATGCGGACTAGCGTGGAGACCCAGTACTTC
cdr3_aa: CASMRTSVETQYF

j_call: TRBJ2-1
v_call: TRBV19
d_call: TRBD2
clone_size: -
cdr3_nt: TGTGCCAGTAGTACGCTAGCGGGAGACTACAATGAGCAGTTCTTC
cdr3_aa: CASSTLAGDYNEQFF

j_call: TRBJ1-2
v_call: TRBV9
d_call: TRBD1
clone_size: once
cdr3_nt: TGTGCCAGCAGCGTAGACGCAGGGGGCGATTTCTATGGCTACACCTTC
cdr3_aa: CASSVDAGGDFYGYTF

j_call: TRBJ2-7
v_call: TRBV7-9
d_call: TRBD1
clone_size: -
cdr3_nt: TGTGCCAGCAGCTTAAGTGGAATGGACAGGCTCTACGAGCAGTACTTC
cdr3_aa: CASSLSGMDRLYEQYF

j_call: TRBJ2-1
v_call: TRBV10-3
d_call: -
clone_size: -
cdr3_nt: TGTGCCATCAGTGGTTTAGTGGGGGGAATCTACAATGAGCAGTTCTTC
cdr3_aa: CAISGLVGGIYNEQFF

j_call: TRBJ2-2
v_call: TRBV9
d_call: -
clone_size: -
cdr3_nt: TGTGCCAGCAGCGTAGGGGAGGCGGGCGGGGAGCTGTTTTTT
cdr3_aa: CASSVGEAGGELFF

j_call: TRBJ1-2
v_call: TRBV24-1
d_call: -
clone_size: -
cdr3_nt: TGTGCCACCAGTGACCCTAAAGAGGGTAACTATGGCTACACCTTC
cdr3_aa: CATSDPKEGNYGYTF

j_call: TRBJ1-4
v_call: TRBV5-5
d_call: TRBD1
clone_size: -
cdr3_nt: TGTGCCAGCAGCCCGGGACAGGGAAGGAGTGAAAAACTGTTTTTT
cdr3_aa: CASSPGQGRSEKLFF

j_call: TRBJ2-2
v_call: TRBV10-2
d_call: TRBD1
clone_size: -
cdr3_nt: TGCGCCAGCCGGACAGGGTGGGGAAAAACCGGGGAGCTGTTTTTT
cdr3_aa: CASRTGWGKTGELFF

j_call: TRBJ1-1
v_call: TRBV29-1
d_call: -
clone_size: -
cdr3_nt: TGCAGCGCCGCCCTTTCCCAGCGGAACACTGAAGCTTTCTTT
cdr3_aa: CSAALSQRNTEAFF

j_call: TRBJ2-2
v_call: TRBV19
d_call: -
clone_size: -
cdr3_nt: TGTGCCAGTAGTATCCCACCCGGTGAGCTGTTTTTT
cdr3_aa: CASSIPPGELFF

j_call: TRBJ1-3
v_call: TRBV28
d_call: -
clone_size: -
cdr3_nt: TGTGCCAGCAGTTCTGGAGAGGACTCTGGAAACACCATATATTTT
cdr3_aa: CASSSGEDSGNTIYF

j_call: TRBJ2-5
v_call: TRBV7-9
d_call: -
clone_size: -
cdr3_nt: TGTGCCAGCAGCTTGGGGAGGGAGACCCAGTACTTC
cdr3_aa: CASSLGRETQYF

j_call: TRBJ1-1
v_call: TRBV7-3
d_call: -
clone_size: -
cdr3_nt: TGTGCCAGCAGCTTACAGCGGCGGGTGAACACTGAAGCTTTCTTT
cdr3_aa: CASSLQRRVNTEAFF